The rows below give T cell receptor beta chains drawn from one sample of a study of blood T cell repertoires in COVID-19. Repertoires were generated with immunoSEQ multiplex PCR, while TCRdb's copy carries only in-frame clones and drops some. The sample holds about 200,000 clones; roughly 86% are singletons and the top ten take approximately 12%. The specimen was peripheral blood. Receptors were obtained from a woman in her thirties or forties with acute or convalescent COVID-19. Each CDR3 is given with its conserved first and last residue.

j_call v_call cdr3_aa
TRBJ1-6 TRBV19 CASSLGQGLGPLHF
TRBJ2-7 TRBV30 CAWSRDTGTYEQYF
TRBJ1-3 TRBV11-2 CASTLWSGAGNTIYF
TRBJ2-7 TRBV4-3 CASSQGRTTGGYEQYF
TRBJ1-6 TRBV6-5 CASSYPTGDLSPLHF
TRBJ2-1 TRBV19 CASSIVRTGEQFF
TRBJ1-4 TRBV28 CASRIGATNEKLFF
TRBJ1-1 TRBV30 CAWSLGQGEAFF
TRBJ2-1 TRBV2 CASSERGGGRSNEQFF
TRBJ2-7 TRBV6-5 CASSQGVSYEQYF
TRBJ2-7 TRBV11-3 CASTHFEGTAYEQYF
TRBJ2-1 TRBV4-1 CASSDETSGSSNEQFF
TRBJ2-7 TRBV7-7 CASSLSLATEQYF
TRBJ2-1 TRBV7-9 CASSLSGGNEQFF
TRBJ1-2 TRBV6-5 CASRPGGGQALVYTF
TRBJ2-1 TRBV7-7 CASSLEESSYNEQFF
TRBJ2-3 TRBV7-6 CASSLVYGGIVGDTQYF
TRBJ2-7 TRBV6-6 CASRMTGGYEQYF
TRBJ2-2 TRBV10-3 CAITRQGLANTGELFF